The present entry profiles one TCR beta chain with its context. No cognate antigen has been identified for it. The record has no base qualities; no much larger clone is one base away. The sample comes from a study of CD8 T cells in Susac syndrome (dated by TCRdb to about 2019). About the full investigation: Among the sequenced Susac syndrome patients, five or six had clinically active disease and fewer than ten were in clinical remission. At the time of blood withdrawal, Susac syndrome patients were either therapy-naive, taking corticosteroids (with some also receiving IVIg), or on IVIg alone. The study used repertoire sequencing to test whether antigen drove CD8+ T cell activation and differentiation in Susac syndrome.

What the study reported, not specific to this receptor: In the CD4+ T cell repertoire of Susac syndrome patients, clonal expansion was not detected. The TCR sequencing and HLA analysis was acknowledged to have included a relatively small number of individuals.

RNA was extracted with the RNeasy kit and roughly 0.5 to 1 ug was reverse transcribed using random hexamers. TCR beta CDR3 regions were amplified with the immunoSEQ multiplex PCR assay covering 54 Vbeta and 13 Jbeta segments. PCR amplification bias was corrected using a synthetic template baseline for primer optimization and computational correction. On the authors' methods: Reads were annotated to V, D and J genes per IMGT and analyzed with immunoSEQ Analyzer, keeping only productive sequences. To calculate clonality, Shannon entropy was normalized by log2 of the number of productive unique sequences and then subtracted from one. For each patient and control, public and private clones were evaluated within the 100 most prevalent clones. Clones were defined as Susac-specific if absent from the healthy and MS cohorts, from approximately 1,100 published viral clones and from other ImmuneACCESS disease sequences. TCRdb handled the public reads itself, with Q25 trimming in fastp and clone calling in MiXCR, and kept productive beta chains. Every CDR3 protein is listed once, alongside the most common genes and DNA of its rows. TCRdb's processing, not the study's, gives the V and J calls here. Here the sample has about 180,000 distinct CDR3 sequences; 85% to 95% occur a single time. The ten largest clonotypes hold 0.1% to 0.13% of the sample.

Peripheral blood CD8+ and CD4+ T cells from healthy donors, Susac syndrome patients and multiple sclerosis patients were profiled using high-throughput TCR beta sequencing. Recently defined diagnostic criteria for definite or probable disease were met by the Susac syndrome patients. CD8+ TEMRA cells were enriched by FACS, while bulk CD8+ and CD4+ T cells were purified by magnetic negative isolation. Blood was collected in EDTA tubes and processed within 24 hours, with PBMCs isolated through density gradient centrifugation. PBMCs intended for TCR sequencing were frozen in liquid nitrogen and were later thawed in a 37 degrees C water bath. A purity of at least 90% was achieved for sorted or isolated CD4+, CD8+ and CD8+ TEMRA cells. This TCR was sampled from a human donor with Susac syndrome. Sequenced material: CD4+ T cells from PBMCs.

This receptor has the CDR3 CASSQSRRGTQYF. The DNA sequence follows: TGTGCCAGCAGCCAGTCAAGGCGGGGGACCCAGTACTTC. The chain joins TRBV4-2 to TRBJ2-5; perhaps TRBD2 is the D gene, with 6 bases matching. The CDR3 contains 13 residues, cysteine and phenylalanine counted. The retained sequence is limited to the CDR3, 39 bases, with the frame set at the first base. V was cut back by 3 bases and J by 7 bases, leaving a gap of 12 bases between them. From a lookup of the germline V gene, CDR1 and CDR2 are LGHNA and YNFKEQ.